This T cell receptor beta chain was sequenced during a study of blood T cell repertoires in COVID-19. Study information: Samples came from the United States, Italy and Spain, spanning acute and convalescent COVID-19. PBMCs, B-cell-depleted T cells, or T cells were the source of the cDNA or gDNA that made up the material.

In the authors' workflow: Nucleated cell counts were estimated from reference gene primer amplification. Libraries were prepared by immunoSEQ multiplex PCR; TCRdb keeps only in-frame clonotypes and omits some of them. V, J and clone size are taken as reported in that table, and D and trimming were inferred from the DNA itself. The sample lists 200,000 or so clones, 84% occurring once. The CDR3 runs 12 residues. Germline CDR1 reads SGHTS; CDR2 reads YDEGEE. Between the trimmed V and J ends, which lost 4 bases and 4 bases, there was a span of 8 bases. Material for sequencing was peripheral blood. This sequence was found in a human donor in a cohort sampled during active COVID-19. The chain uses TRBV5-8 and TRBJ1-2, with D maybe TRBD1 (6 bases). CDR3 loop: CASSRGGYGYTF. The CDR3 nucleotides are TGTGCCAGCAGCAGGGGGGGCTATGGCTACACCTTC.